What follows is one T cell receptor (beta chain) and its context. Its cognate antigen is unknown. This was the immunoSEQ v3.0 assay at survey level. Clones were sequenced by immunoSEQ multiplex PCR, and TCRdb holds only the in-frame ones, with some missing. The sample carries 20,000 or so clones, 70% to 80% recorded once. V was trimmed by 8 bases and J by 5 bases, leaving 6 bases between them. The CDR3 is made up of 10 amino acids. CDR1 is MNHNS and CDR2 is SASEGT in the germline V gene. This entry is derived from a study of long-term antiretroviral therapy in people with HIV. Overall study results and limits: Post-ART samples showed increased diversity that remained below transplant donor control levels. The ART regimens used between about 2004 and 2017 may be less effective than current ones. All time points showed a repertoire dominated by clones expanded before ART.

The chain is built from TRBV6-1 and TRBJ1-1; D is unclear. The sequence derives from a man younger than 35 with HIV. This material consisted of unsorted PBMCs, taken at the start of antiretroviral therapy, before treatment. CDR3 protein: CASRVTEAFF. In DNA form, the CDR3 reads TGTGCCAGCCGGGTGACTGAAGCTTTCTTT.